This T cell receptor beta chain was identified during a study of regulatory T cells in long-lasting Graves disease. Study overall: Antithyroid drug exposure in newly diagnosed Graves' patients had lasted under 3 months. Broader study findings: Newly diagnosed Graves' patients had higher TCR diversity than persistent ones.

Documented time point: newly diagnosed GD, antithyroid drugs for less than 3 months. PBMC-extracted RNA yielded the TCR library. CDR3-region Arm-PCR and iRepertoire HTBI primers produced the TCR beta libraries. A single record per CDR3 protein comes from TCRdb applying MiXCR to the multiplex PCR reads. This repertoire shows 300,000 to 400,000 distinct CDR3 sequences, less than 20% found once; its top ten account for about 20%. This clonotype was observed many times. Its antigen is currently unknown. Looked up from germline, CDR1 is SGHRS and CDR2 is YFSETQ. V lost 5 bases to trimming and J lost 6 bases; unmatched junction nucleotides: 5. This CDR3 has 14 amino acids.

V is TRBV5-1 and J is TRBJ2-1, with TRBD1 identical over 10 bases. The specimen was peripheral blood mononuclear cells (PBMCs), collected at new diagnosis, from a patient treated with antithyroid drugs. This clonotype originated in a female donor with Graves disease. CDR3 sequence (DNA): TGCGCCAGCAGAACCGGGACAGGGGTCAATGAGCAGTTCTTC. The encoded protein is CASRTGTGVNEQFF.